A single sample gave rise to the 17 T cell receptor beta chains below, sequenced in a study of cytomegalovirus exposure and HLA in healthy donors. Both 60 Vbeta primers and 13 Jbeta primers went into the PCR. Assay: immunoSEQ multiplex PCR; the TCRdb copy retains only in-frame clones and omits some. The sample has around 200,000 clones; approximately 84% are singletons. Material for sequencing was PBMCs. These receptors were collected from a woman in her forties or fifties in good health and CMV-seropositive.

The chain links TRBV28 to TRBJ1-2, with 10 bases that match TRBD1. From germline, CDR1 is MDHEN and CDR2 SYDVKM. CDR3 length equals 14 residues. The trim removed 3 bases at V and 5 bases at J, leaving 3 bases unmatched. The CDR3 here is CASSFGQGGYGYTF. CDR3 nucleotides: TGTGCCAGCAGTTTTGGACAGGGGGGGTATGGCTACACCTTC.

This clone was seen a single time. CDR3 sequence: CASSETGTGTGELFF. The CDR3 DNA is TGCGCCAGCAGCGAGACAGGGACGGGCACCGGGGAGCTGTTTTTT. The chain uses TRBV5-1 and TRBJ2-2; 7 bases agree with TRBD1. V shed 4 bases and J 4 bases; nucleotides not matched to a gene: 7. The CDR3 is made up of 15 amino acids. Germline assignment: CDR1 SGHRS and CDR2 YFSETQ. The whole variable domain, filled in from reference TRBV5-1 and TRBJ2-2, reads KAGVTQTPRYLIKTRGQQVTLSCSPISGHRSVSWYQQTPGQGLQFLFEYFSETQRNKGNFPGRFSGRQFSNSRSEMNVSTLELGDSALYLCASSETGTGTGELFFGEGSRLTVL.

The chain is built from TRBV4-1 and TRBJ2-5; 7 bases agree with TRBD1. CDR1 and CDR2 from the germline V gene are MGHRA and YSYEKL. The CDR3 has 15 residues. V gave up 1 base and J gave up 5 bases; unmatched junction bases: 7. The CDR3 sequence: CASSQARGIEETQYF. CDR3 bases: TGCGCCAGCAGCCAAGCCAGGGGGATTGAGGAGACCCAGTACTTC.

The chain carries TRBV19 and TRBJ2-7; 10 bases are a match to TRBD1. The CDR3 consists of 14 residues. J was trimmed by 3 bases and V by 4 bases; bases with no gene match: 3. Germline V gene sequence: CDR1 LNHDA, CDR2 SQIVND (reference sequence). CDR3 nucleotides: TGTGCCAGTAGTAAACGGACAGGGGGCTACGAGCAGTACTTC. Its protein product is CASSKRTGGYEQYF.

This rearrangement joins TRBV30 to TRBJ2-3, with 7 nucleotides matching TRBD2. This CDR3 is 16 amino acids long. Trimming removed 0 bases from V and 4 bases from J; junction bases left unmatched: 10. CDR1 and CDR2 (germline): GTSNPN, SVGIG (reference sequence). The chain's CDR3 is CAWSVPSGRTADTQYF. CDR3 coding DNA: TGTGCCTGGAGTGTACCTAGCGGCCGAACGGCAGATACGCAGTATTTT.

The gene calls are TRBV28 and TRBJ1-6, with D unresolved. Between the trimmed V and J ends, which lost 3 bases and 0 bases, there was a span of 12 bases. The CDR3 length is 17 residues. Germline loops: CDR1 MDHEN, CDR2 SYDVKM. CDR3 in DNA: TGTGCCAGCAGTTTCTATCCGGTCGGCTCCTATAATTCACCCCTCCACTTT. Translating gives CASSFYPVGSYNSPLHF.

The chain combines TRBV2 with TRBJ2-7; 9 nucleotides match TRBD1. The CDR3 is made up of 14 amino acids. V shed 5 bases and J 5 bases; nucleotides not matched to a gene: 7. Per germline, CDR1 SNHLY and CDR2 FYNNEI. The DNA for the CDR3 is TGTGCCAGCAGTCCGGGACAGGGCGTTCACGAGCAGTACTTC. This gives the protein CASSPGQGVHEQYF.

The table lists this clone with a few counts. The gene calls are TRBV29-1 and TRBJ2-5; TRBD1 matches at 7 bases. V lost 6 bases, J lost 0 bases, and 7 bases stayed unmatched. CDR1 and CDR2 (germline): SQVTM, ANQGSEA. The CDR3 totals 14 residues. The CDR3 bases are TGCAGCGTGGTAGGGACAGCAAACCAAGAGACCCAGTACTTC. The encoded protein is CSVVGTANQETQYF.

This clone was observed a single time. This chain joins TRBV11-2 and TRBJ2-3; D unclear. The CDR3 extends over 12 amino acids. Germline CDR1 SGHAT, CDR2 FQNNGV. Between the trimmed V and J ends, which lost 5 bases and 2 bases, there was a span of 5 bases. This chain's CDR3 is CASSPYTDTQYF. The CDR3 DNA is TGTGCCAGCAGCCCGTACACAGATACGCAGTATTTT.

V is TRBV7-8 and J is TRBJ1-2; TRBD1 agrees at 8 bases. Losses at the gene ends were 5 bases for V and 8 bases for J; bases not matched to a gene: 7. Per the germline V gene, CDR1 is SGHVS and CDR2 is FQNEAQ. The CDR3 runs to 13 residues. The CDR3 protein is CASSPDRGGGYTF. The CDR3 DNA sequence: TGTGCCAGCAGCCCTGACAGGGGAGGCGGCTACACCTTC.

V usage is TRBV4-3 and J usage is TRBJ2-1, with D possibly TRBD2 on 5 matching bases. Between the trimmed V and J ends, which lost 0 bases and 1 base, there was a span of 7 bases. The CDR3 has 15 amino acids. From germline, CDR1 is LGHNA and CDR2 YSLEER. The CDR3 DNA follows: TGCGCCAGCAGCCAAGATTCGGGATCCTACAATGAGCAGTTCTTC. This encodes CASSQDSGSYNEQFF.

V gene TRBV11-2 combines with J gene TRBJ2-2; 8 bases line up with TRBD2. Trimming removed 3 bases from V and 7 bases from J; junction bases left unmatched: 7. The CDR3 runs to 15 residues. CDR1 and CDR2 (germline): SGHAT, FQNNGV. This CDR3 is CASSLSGGRDGELFF. CDR3 sequence (DNA): TGTGCCAGCAGCTTGAGCGGGGGCAGGGACGGGGAGCTGTTTTTT.

The V call is TRBV28, the J call TRBJ2-3; D call uncertain. The length of the CDR3 is 13 residues. Trimming left V 4 bases short and J 1 base short, with 6 bases between. The germline gives CDR1 MDHEN, CDR2 SYDVKM. The CDR3 is CASSYSGTDTQYF. CDR3 DNA sequence: TGTGCCAGCAGTTATTCCGGCACAGATACGCAGTATTTT.

The rearrangement uses TRBV5-4 and TRBJ1-1; 7 bases align to TRBD1. V lost 0 bases to trimming and J lost 4 bases; unmatched junction nucleotides: 9. This CDR3 spans 16 amino acids. The germline CDR1 and CDR2 sequences are SGHNT and YYREEE (reference sequence). The CDR3 spells CASSLGQGAMGTEAFF. The CDR3 nucleotides are TGTGCCAGCAGCTTGGGACAGGGTGCGATGGGCACTGAAGCTTTCTTT.

V usage is TRBV28 and J usage is TRBJ1-2; tentatively, D is TRBD1 (6 bases). Germline V CDR1 and CDR2: MDHEN, SYDVKM. The length of the CDR3 is 12 residues. Deletions cut 6 bases from V and 7 bases from J, with 12 bases between. CDR3 nucleotide sequence: TGTGCCAGCAGCACAGGGTCGACTGGCTACACCTTC. Protein: CASSTGSTGYTF.

V usage is TRBV28 and J usage is TRBJ1-5, with 10 bases fitting TRBD1. The CDR3 extends over 15 amino acids. CDR1 and CDR2 from the germline V gene are MDHEN and SYDVKM. Trimming cost V 5 bases and J 2 bases; bases outside gene matches: 3. Written as DNA, the CDR3 is TGTGCCAGCAGTCCCGGGACAGGGGGCAATCAGCCCCAGCATTTT. Translated, it gives CASSPGTGGNQPQHF.

This clone was recorded a few times. This rearrangement joins TRBV2 to TRBJ1-1, with TRBD1 as a possible D gene (6 bases). Germline values: CDR1 SNHLY, CDR2 FYNNEI. The CDR3 covers 14 residues. V was pared by 3 bases and J by 1 base, with 9 bases between. CDR3 region: CASSEDSRNTEAFF. CDR3 coding DNA: TGTGCCAGCAGTGAGGACAGTAGGAACACTGAAGCTTTCTTT.